This is a list of T cell receptor beta chains from one sample in a study of blood T cells in healthy people across ages. Each CDR3 protein gets one entry after TCRdb re-called the 5' RACE reads with MiXCR. The sample yields about 1,600,000 distinct CDR3 sequences, approximately 38% seen once. Sequencing was carried out using blood. Every receptor here comes from a woman aged 18-29 years in good health. CDR3s include the opening cysteine and the closing phenylalanine or tryptophan. The order of the fields is clone size, J gene, D gene, V gene, CDR3 DNA, CDR3 protein. A D gene is named only where the DNA matches it firmly. Expanded clones get a size class; other rows say once, few or many, or leave the size out.

>-|TRBJ1-2|-|TRBV11-2
TGTGCCAGCAGACAACTATCGGGGCCTACCTATGGCTACACCTTC
CASRQLSGPTYGYTF
>-|TRBJ1-1|TRBD1|TRBV5-1
TGCGCCAGCAGCTTGAGACAGGGGATACAGAACACTGAAGCTTTCTTT
CASSLRQGIQNTEAFF
>-|TRBJ1-1|-|TRBV5-1
TGCGCCAGCAGCTTGGTGGCAGGGTCTGTGAACACTGAAGCTTTCTTT
CASSLVAGSVNTEAFF
>-|TRBJ2-7|-|TRBV10-3
TGTGCCATCAGTGAGGGCAGTACCTACGAGCAGTACTTC
CAISEGSTYEQYF
>-|TRBJ1-4|TRBD1|TRBV11-2
TGTGCCAGCAGCCCATTGACAGGGGCTAATGAAAAACTGTTTTTT
CASSPLTGANEKLFF
>-|TRBJ2-7|TRBD2|TRBV20-1
TGCAGTGCTAGGCGGGGGAGTACATCTCCTTCGGGTGAGCAGTACTTC
CSARRGSTSPSGEQYF
>few|TRBJ2-1|TRBD1|TRBV11-1
TGTGCCAGCAACCGCCGCCAGGGGGATTACAATGAGCAGTTCTTC
CASNRRQGDYNEQFF
>-|TRBJ1-2|TRBD1|TRBV7-8
TGTGCCAGCACCGACAGGGTAGGGTATGGCTACACCTTC
CASTDRVGYGYTF
>-|TRBJ2-1|TRBD2|TRBV7-2
TGTGCCAGCAGCACATACGGGACTAGCGGAACGAGCTCCTACAATGAGCAGTTCTTC
CASSTYGTSGTSSYNEQFF
>-|TRBJ2-5|TRBD2|TRBV20-1
TGCAGTGCCCAGTTTAGCGGGGTCCAAGAGACCCAGTACTTC
CSAQFSGVQETQYF
>-|TRBJ2-7|-|TRBV7-8
TGTGCCAGCAGCTTATTCCCCTCTAAGTCCTACGAGCAGTACTTC
CASSLFPSKSYEQYF
>-|TRBJ1-1|-|TRBV9
TGTGCCAGCAGCGTAGCTTTAGGTACTGAAGCTTTCTTT
CASSVALGTEAFF
>-|TRBJ1-2|-|TRBV29-1
TGCAGCGTCGAACTCGGGACGGATTTTTTCTATGGCTACACCTTC
CSVELGTDFFYGYTF
>-|TRBJ2-1|TRBD2|TRBV5-5
TGTGCCAGCAGCTTACCCGCGGGAGACTTCAACAATGAGCAGTTCTTC
CASSLPAGDFNNEQFF
>few|TRBJ2-4|-|TRBV7-2
TGTGCCAGCAGCCCCTACAGCTCAGGGACCAAAAACATTCAGTACTTC
CASSPYSSGTKNIQYF
>few|TRBJ2-3|TRBD1|TRBV7-9
TGTGCCAGCAGCTGGACAGGGGACACAGATACGCAGTATTTT
CASSWTGDTDTQYF
>-|TRBJ2-1|-|TRBV7-2
TGTGCCAGCAGCTTAGCAGAGTCAAGCTCCTACAATGAGCAGTTCTTC
CASSLAESSSYNEQFF
>-|TRBJ2-1|TRBD2|TRBV7-2
TGTGCCAGCAGCTTAGGACTAGCCTTCGAGGGTAATGAGCAGTTCTTC
CASSLGLAFEGNEQFF
>-|TRBJ1-5|TRBD1|TRBV20-1
TGCAGTGCTCAGGGTACAGGGGCTTTCAATCAGCCCCAGCATTTT
CSAQGTGAFNQPQHF
>-|TRBJ2-3|TRBD1|TRBV20-1
TGCAGTACCGACGGGACAGCTACTTCCACAGATACGCAGTATTTT
CSTDGTATSTDTQYF
>many|TRBJ1-2|TRBD1|TRBV12-3/TRBV12-4
TGTGCCAGCAGCCAGGGGGCGAGGGGCTACACCTTC
CASSQGARGYTF
>-|TRBJ1-5|TRBD1|TRBV7-8
TGTGCCAGCAGCTCTGGCAACAGGGGGAACCAGCCCCAGCATTTT
CASSSGNRGNQPQHF
>-|TRBJ2-1|TRBD2|TRBV10-3
TGTGCCATCAGTAAGCCGTCCCAGCGGGAATCTCTAGGTGAGCAGTTCTTC
CAISKPSQRESLGEQFF
>-|TRBJ1-2|-|TRBV10-3
TGTGCCATTGTAGAAACCGGCCCTAACTATGGCTACACCTTC
CAIVETGPNYGYTF
>-|TRBJ2-7|-|TRBV20-1
TGCAGTGCTAGAGGTCCAGACCACAATGAGCAGTACTTC
CSARGPDHNEQYF
>-|TRBJ2-2|-|TRBV10-3
TGTGCCATCAGGGGGACCCAAAACACCGGGGAGCTGTTTTTT
CAIRGTQNTGELFF
>-|TRBJ1-4|-|TRBV3-1
TGTGCCAGCAGCCAATCATGGGGGGCTGGTGAAAAACTGTTTTTT
CASSQSWGAGEKLFF
>-|TRBJ2-7|TRBD2|TRBV9
TGTGCCAGCAGCGTAGATGCTGCGGGGGGCTACGAGCAGTACTTC
CASSVDAAGGYEQYF
>few|TRBJ2-7|TRBD1|TRBV4-1
TGCGCCAGCAGCCAAGATATGGTAGGGGCAGGGGGCTACGAGCAGTACTTC
CASSQDMVGAGGYEQYF
>few|TRBJ2-1|-|TRBV6-1
TGTGCCAGCAGTGAAGGGGAGCGGACTTACAATGAGCAGTTCTTC
CASSEGERTYNEQFF
>few|TRBJ1-5|-|TRBV7-2
TGTGCCAGCGGCGACAGAGGTCAGCCCCAGCATTTT
CASGDRGQPQHF